The 28 T cell receptor beta chains presented below share a single source sample, sequenced in a study of cytomegalovirus exposure and HLA in healthy donors. The PCR had 60 Vbeta and 13 Jbeta primers. Produced via immunoSEQ multiplex PCR; TCRdb's table is partial and in-frame only. The repertoire holds approximately 220,000 clones, about 80% seen once, with about 6.4% in the top ten. The sample consisted of PBMCs. The source of these receptors is a man between 35 and 55 years old in good health and CMV-seropositive.

The CDR3 DNA is TGTGCCAGCAGTTACCCGACAGACATTAACACTGAAGCTTTCTTT. Amino acids: CASSYPTDINTEAFF. The V and J genes are TRBV6-6 and TRBJ1-1, with D tentatively TRBD1 (5 bases). The CDR3 consists of 15 residues. Between the trimmed V and J ends, which lost 2 bases and 2 bases, there was a span of 12 bases. Germline V gene sequence: CDR1 MNHNY, CDR2 SVGAGI (reference sequence).

The genes are TRBV19 and TRBJ2-1; TRBD1 matches at 10 bases. CDR1 is LNHDA and CDR2 is SQIVND in the germline V gene (reference sequence). V lost 5 bases and J lost 12; bases outside the gene matches: 10. The CDR3 runs 14 residues. The CDR3 loop is CASSLVPGQGRQFF. The CDR3 bases are TGTGCCAGTAGTCTAGTCCCGGGACAGGGGCGGCAGTTCTTC.

This rearrangement joins TRBV2 to TRBJ2-1, with a tentative D call TRBD1 (7 bases). The length of the CDR3 is 13 residues. The V gene lost 9 bases and the J gene lost 4 bases, with 13 bases spanning the gap. From germline, CDR1 is SNHLY and CDR2 FYNNEI. CDR3 nucleotide sequence: TGTGCCAGTGCGGGACAGATGTACAATGAGCAGTTCTTC. It is translated as CASAGQMYNEQFF.

This CDR3 is CASSDGQVITGAFF. DNA for the CDR3: TGTGCCAGCAGTGATGGACAGGTTATTACGGGCGCTTTCTTT. The V gene is TRBV2, the J gene TRBJ1-1, with 7 bases identical to TRBD1. The V gene's germline CDR1 is SNHLY and CDR2 FYNNEI. This CDR3 comprises 14 residues. The junction had 12 bases not matched to a gene; V was cut back by 3 bases and J by 11 bases.

Written as DNA, the CDR3 is TGCAGCGTTGAAGATCCGGCGGCCCCAAGAGGCTACACCTTC. Its translation is CSVEDPAAPRGYTF. The chain employs TRBV29-1 and TRBJ1-2; D unclear. Deletions cut 0 bases from V and 8 bases from J, with 16 bases between. CDR1 and CDR2 (germline): SQVTM, ANQGSEA. This CDR3 contains 14 residues.

The chain carries TRBV7-3 and TRBJ2-2; D is uncertain. Per germline, CDR1 SGHTA and CDR2 FQGTGA. The germline V and J ends were trimmed by 5 bases and 0 bases, with 7 bases remaining between them. The CDR3 runs to 14 residues. Written as DNA, the CDR3 is TGTGCCAGCAGCCCAGACTCGAACACCGGGGAGCTGTTTTTT. Translation gives CASSPDSNTGELFF.

The J gene is TRBJ1-2, the V gene TRBV5-1; 10 bases line up with TRBD1. Looked up from germline, CDR1 is SGHRS and CDR2 is YFSETQ. With 1 base clipped from V and 6 bases from J, the junction kept 3 bases outside the gene matches. The CDR3 consists of 14 residues. For the CDR3, the DNA is TGCGCCAGCAGCTTGTTGACAGGGGGCGATGGCTACACCTTC. Translating it yields CASSLLTGGDGYTF. Full variable domain (rest looked up from reference TRBV5-1 and TRBJ1-2): KAGVTQTPRYLIKTRGQQVTLSCSPISGHRSVSWYQQTPGQGLQFLFEYFSETQRNKGNFPGRFSGRQFSNSRSEMNVSTLELGDSALYLCASSLLTGGDGYTFGSGTRLTVV.

The chain joins TRBV7-9 to TRBJ1-2, with D unresolved. The length of the CDR3 is 12 residues. In germline, CDR1 is SEHNR, CDR2 FQNEAQ (reference sequence). Between the trimmed V and J ends, which lost 1 base and 5 bases, there was a span of 5 bases. The CDR3 here is CASSLGEYGYTF. CDR3 bases: TGTGCCAGCAGCTTAGGAGAGTATGGCTACACCTTC.

CDR3 residues: CASGLVMGAFF. DNA of the CDR3: TGTGCCAGCGGCCTAGTGATGGGAGCTTTCTTT. V is TRBV2 and J is TRBJ1-1; D is ambiguous. The CDR3 length is 11 residues. From germline, CDR1 is SNHLY and CDR2 FYNNEI. V lost 8 bases to trimming and J lost 10 bases, with 14 bases between them.

With respect to this clone: Sequence at one end of the junction differs from germline and may be a read error. The chain links TRBV7-7 to TRBJ2-4, with a tentative D call TRBD2 (6 bases). Germline CDR1 SSHAT, CDR2 FNYEAQ (reference sequence). This CDR3 contains 13 residues. CDR3 loop: CASSLAEVTIRYF. In nucleotides, the CDR3 is TGTGCTAGCAGCTTAGCGGAGGTTACTATTCGGTACTTC.

The chain uses TRBV11-3 and TRBJ1-4; 9 positions match TRBD1. This CDR3 is built from 15 residues. Germline assignment: CDR1 SGHNT and CDR2 YENEEA. V dropped 1 base and J dropped 8; count of bases not matched to a gene: 5. The CDR3 loop reads CASSLGGTGYEKLFF. The CDR3 nucleotides are TGTGCCAGCAGCTTAGGTGGGACAGGGTACGAAAAACTGTTTTTT. Full variable domain (missing parts from reference TRBV11-3 and TRBJ1-4): EAGVVQSPRYKIIEKKQPVAFWCNPISGHNTLYWYLQNLGQGPELLIRYENEEAVDDSQLPKDRFSAERLKGVDSTLKIQPAELGDSAVYLCASSLGGTGYEKLFFGSGTQLSVL.

This clone was recorded a few times. The rearrangement uses TRBV4-1 and TRBJ1-2; D is undetermined. Looked up from germline, CDR1 is MGHRA and CDR2 is YSYEKL. This CDR3 comprises 14 residues. Trimming stripped 0 bases from V and 4 bases from J, with 9 bases between. CDR3 sequence: CASSQDGRVYGYTF. In nucleotides, the CDR3 is TGCGCCAGCAGCCAAGATGGGCGGGTCTATGGCTACACCTTC.

V gene TRBV29-1 combines with J gene TRBJ1-1, with TRBD1 as a possible D gene (6 bases). Germline V gene data show CDR1 as SQVTM and CDR2 as ANQGSEA. V was trimmed by 7 bases and J by 6 bases, leaving 15 bases between them. This CDR3 comprises 12 residues. This chain's CDR3 is CSARGGEPEAFF. The CDR3 nucleotides are TGCAGCGCCAGGGGTGGAGAGCCTGAAGCTTTCTTT.

V usage is TRBV9 and J usage is TRBJ1-2; D is possibly TRBD1 (6 bases). Trimming took 0 bases from V and 3 from J, leaving 12 bases between them. The CDR3 covers 15 residues. Germline lookup yields CDR1 SGDLS and CDR2 YYNGEE. The CDR3: CASSVDSGAYYGYTF. For the CDR3, the DNA is TGTGCCAGCAGCGTAGACTCAGGGGCGTACTATGGCTACACCTTC.

This chain uses TRBV5-1 with TRBJ1-5, with 7 nucleotides matching TRBD1. The V and J ends lost 0 bases and 6 bases, in that order; junction bases with no gene match: 6. The CDR3 sequence is 15 residues long. Per the germline V gene, CDR1 is SGHRS and CDR2 is YFSETQ. The CDR3 DNA is TGCGCCAGCAGCTTGGGCCAGGGGGGTTCTCAGCCCCAGCATTTT. This gives the protein CASSLGQGGSQPQHF. The full variable domain, in which reference TRBV5-1 and TRBJ1-5 provide the parts outside the CDR3, is KAGVTQTPRYLIKTRGQQVTLSCSPISGHRSVSWYQQTPGQGLQFLFEYFSETQRNKGNFPGRFSGRQFSNSRSEMNVSTLELGDSALYLCASSLGQGGSQPQHFGDGTRLSIL.

In its sample, this clone was seen a few times. The rearrangement links TRBV29-1 to TRBJ2-2, with no clear D. This CDR3 region has 12 residues. Germline V gives CDR1 SQVTM, CDR2 ANQGSEA. The ends were cut back, 6 bases at V and 1 base at J, with 6 bases in the middle. The CDR3: CSVRQNTGELFF. The CDR3 coding sequence is TGCAGCGTCCGACAGAACACCGGGGAGCTGTTTTTT.

The CDR3 nucleotides read TGTGCCAGCAGCGTAGGGACTAGCGATTCGGACAATGAGCAGTTCTTC. Protein product: CASSVGTSDSDNEQFF. J is TRBJ2-1 and V is TRBV9; 9 bases map to TRBD2. The length of the CDR3 is 16 residues. Germline-derived CDR1 and CDR2 are SGDLS and YYNGEE. After removal of 0 bases from V and 5 bases from J, the junction contained 6 bases not matched to a gene.

This clone showed up just a few times. The chain employs TRBV6-6 and TRBJ1-1, with 8 nucleotides matching TRBD1. V lost 2 bases and J lost 6; bases outside the gene matches: 5. This CDR3 has 14 residues. CDR1 and CDR2 from the germline V gene are MNHNY and SVGAGI (reference sequence). The DNA for the CDR3 is TGTGCCAGCAGTTACGCGGGACAGGACCCTGAAGCTTTCTTT. Translated, it gives CASSYAGQDPEAFF.

The V and J genes are TRBV28 and TRBJ1-3; no reliable D call. V was clipped by 3 bases and J by 5 bases, with 8 bases between them. The germline CDR1 and CDR2 sequences are MDHEN and SYDVKM. The CDR3 is 13 residues long. The CDR3 DNA reads as TGTGCCAGCAGTTTGGACTCAAGAAACACCATATATTTT. This translates into CASSLDSRNTIYF.

This chain joins TRBV10-1 and TRBJ2-3, with 7 positions matching TRBD1. With V trimmed by 6 bases and J by 2 bases, 5 bases remained unmatched. The CDR3 totals 14 residues. The germline V gene has CDR1 WNHNN and CDR2 SYGVQD (reference sequence). Written as DNA, the CDR3 is TGCGCCAGCAGCAAGGGGGCCTTCACAGATACGCAGTATTTT. Translating gives CASSKGAFTDTQYF.

This clone appeared a few times. The chain is built from TRBV6-5 and TRBJ1-1, with TRBD1 matching over 8 bases. Trimming at V came to 5 bases and at J to 8 bases, leaving 4 bases not matched to a gene. The CDR3 is made up of 12 amino acids. The V gene's germline CDR1 is MNHEY and CDR2 SVGAGI. The CDR3 coding sequence is TGTGCCAGCAGTGCCCGGACAGGGGAAGCTTTCTTT. It yields the protein CASSARTGEAFF.

This clone turned up a few times. The rearrangement joins TRBV5-4 to TRBJ2-5, with TRBD2 identical over 13 bases. The CDR3 has 16 amino acids. Germline lookup yields CDR1 SGHNT and CDR2 YYREEE (reference sequence). The junction had 4 bases not matched to a gene; V was cut back by 4 bases and J by 1 base. The CDR3 nucleotides are TGTGCCAGCAGCGAACTAGCGGGAGGGCCCCAAGAGACCCAGTACTTC. This sequence encodes CASSELAGGPQETQYF.

The J gene is TRBJ1-1, the V gene TRBV7-9; D remains ambiguous. Trimming cost V 4 bases and J 3 bases, with 6 bases left between them. The CDR3 is made up of 12 amino acids. Looked up from germline, CDR1 is SEHNR and CDR2 is FQNEAQ (reference sequence). Here the CDR3 DNA reads TGTGCCAGCAGCTCAGATGACACTGAAGCTTTCTTT. Its translation: CASSSDDTEAFF.

Only one count was recorded for this clone. The chain combines TRBV29-1 with TRBJ1-2; TRBD1 aligns across 8 bases. Germline V CDR1 and CDR2: SQVTM, ANQGSEA. Unmatched junction bases numbered 4, after V lost 1 base and J lost 0 bases. CDR3 length equals 15 residues. For the CDR3, the DNA is TGCAGCGTTGAAGGGAGGGACAGGACTAACTATGGCTACACCTTC. Encoded protein: CSVEGRDRTNYGYTF. Full variable domain (remainder filled in from reference TRBV29-1 and TRBJ1-2): SAVISQKPSRDICQRGTSLTIQCQVDSQVTMMFWYRQQPGQSLTLIATANQGSEATYESGFVIDKFPISRPNLTFSTLTVSNMSPEDSSIYLCSVEGRDRTNYGYTFGSGTRLTVV.

V usage is TRBV10-3 and J usage is TRBJ2-7; 11 bases fit TRBD2. The CDR3 loop spans 14 amino acids. After removal of 4 bases from V and 4 bases from J, the junction contained 3 bases not matched to a gene. From germline, CDR1 is ENHRY and CDR2 SYGVKD. CDR3 protein: CAISAGTSGYEQYV. The CDR3 DNA reads TGTGCCATCAGTGCCGGGACTAGCGGATACGAGCAGTACGTC.

V is TRBV10-1 and J is TRBJ1-5; D is undetermined. This CDR3 has 14 amino acids. The germline V gene encodes CDR1 WNHNN and CDR2 SYGVQD (reference sequence). V was pared by 10 bases and J by 1 base, with 14 bases between. The CDR3 DNA sequence: TGCGCCACCCCAACTGAACAGAGCAATCAGCCCCAGCATTTT. It specifies CATPTEQSNQPQHF.

This clone was recorded only once. The chain couples TRBV10-2 to TRBJ2-2; a possible D gene is TRBD2 (5 bases). CDR1 and CDR2 (germline): WSHSY, SAAADI. V lost 7 bases and J lost 4, with 10 bases in between. The CDR3 contains 13 residues. CDR3 protein: CASTTGLTGELFF. CDR3 in DNA: TGCGCCAGCACCACCGGACTCACCGGGGAGCTGTTTTTT.

This clone has a single count. The rearrangement joins TRBV4-1 to TRBJ2-1; a possible D gene is TRBD2 (5 bases). Germline V gene data show CDR1 as MGHRA and CDR2 as YSYEKL. The CDR3 covers 14 residues. V was cut by 4 bases and J by 3 bases, with 10 bases left in between. The CDR3 region is CASSRGRDYNEQFF. The CDR3 DNA sequence: TGCGCCAGCAGCCGCGGACGGGACTACAATGAGCAGTTCTTC.